This T cell receptor beta chain stems from a study of PD-1 blockade in classical Hodgkin lymphoma. CDR3 length: 13 amino acids. V was clipped by 2 bases and J by 8 bases, with 11 bases between them. The time point: cycle 4 day 1 (C4D1), after around six weeks of nivolumab. With no exception, relapse followed autologous stem cell transplantation in all patients, and brentuximab vedotin exposure varied. The assay was immunoSEQ multiplex PCR, and TCRdb's table has in-frame clones only and misses some. The table shows about 39,000 clones, with about 80% occurring only once. Here the sequenced sample was peripheral blood mononuclear cells (PBMCs), taken before the fourth cycle of nivolumab. The TCR sequence derives from a human donor with classical Hodgkin lymphoma. J is TRBJ2-1 and V is TRBV5-3, with D perhaps assigned TRBD1 or TRBD2 (5 bases each). TRBV5-3 counts as an open reading frame of uncertain function. CDR3 residues: CARSFRLGDEQFF. The CDR3 nucleotides read TGTGCCAGAAGCTTTCGACTGGGGGATGAGCAGTTCTTC.